What follows describes a single T cell receptor (beta chain). Its matching antigen is unknown. PCR used 60 Vbeta primers and 13 Jbeta primers. Data came from immunoSEQ multiplex PCR; TCRdb stores just in-frame clones and leaves some out. The table records some 130,000 clones, over 60% of them present only once. This sample is part of a study of cytomegalovirus exposure and HLA in healthy donors. Whole-study findings and limits: Across donors, most TCRs were seen rarely, yet some public ones were widespread. When the data were analyzed later, several of the most significant clusters appeared to be linked to common viral pathogens. Most of the CMV-associated TCR beta chains (in a later analysis) appeared to be HLA-restricted. It was likely that a cluster of highly shared sequence variants was a sequencing artifact.

The sequence was collected from a male donor in good health and CMV-seropositive. The specimen sequenced was PBMCs.

In nucleotides, the CDR3 is TGTGCCAGCTCACCACCGAGGGTCGGGGGCGAGCAGTACTTC. Its protein is CASSPPRVGGEQYF. This chain connects TRBV18 to TRBJ2-7, with a weak D call TRBD2 (6 bases). Per the germline V gene, CDR1 is KGHSH and CDR2 is LQKENI. This CDR3 is 14 amino acids long. Trimming shortened V by 0 bases and J by 6 bases, and 12 bases separated the two germline ends.